The 21 T cell receptor beta chains given below trace back to one sample, sequenced in a study of metastatic and nonmetastatic thyroid tumors. Patients had received no treatment of any kind before thyroid surgery. TCRdb reanalyzed the PCR reads with MiXCR. The table includes about 59,000 clones, 15% to 20% detected once. The material sequenced was blood. These receptors all come from a male donor with papillary thyroid cancer or a benign thyroid nodule (not recorded which). Some clones in this sample may be carry-over from other donors' samples.

This clone appeared a few times. A much larger clone differs from this one at a single base, so this may be a read error. This same CDR3 is encoded by further DNA sequences in the sample. This chain links TRBV5-1 with TRBJ2-7, with 8 bases matching TRBD1. The ends lost 4 bases at V and 2 bases at J; junction bases unmatched: 5. The CDR3 runs to 14 residues. The germline CDR1 and CDR2 sequences are SGHRS and YFSETQ. The CDR3 DNA reads TGCGCCAGCAGCCTCGGGACAGGTACCTACGAGCAGTACTTC. It is translated as CASSLGTGTYEQYF.

The table lists this clone with a few counts. This chain connects TRBV12-3 or TRBV12-4 to TRBJ2-2, with 9 bases identical to TRBD1. The CDR3 is 15 amino acids. V lost 5 bases and J lost 11; bases outside the gene matches: 12. In DNA, the CDR3 is TGTGCCAGCAGTCAGAACAGGGGGCTCGGCGTTGAGCTGTTTTTT. This translates into CASSQNRGLGVELFF.

Ten or more counts support this clone. The rearrangement uses TRBV20-1 and TRBJ2-3, with unresolved D. Germline V lookup: CDR1 DFQATT, CDR2 SNEGSKA (reference sequence). The CDR3 is made up of 16 amino acids. With 6 bases removed from V and 3 bases from J, the gap between germline ends came to 22 bases. The CDR3 sequence: CSADENRVRATDTQYF. The DNA of the CDR3 is TGCAGTGCGGATGAGAACCGGGTTAGGGCAACAGATACGCAGTATTTT.

This clone was picked up many times. The V call is TRBV28, the J call TRBJ1-2; 10 bases line up with TRBD1. The junction had 14 bases not matched to a gene; V was cut back by 7 bases and J by 6 bases. Per the germline V gene, CDR1 is MDHEN and CDR2 is SYDVKM. The CDR3 is 16 residues long. This CDR3 reads CASKQNPGTGVHGYTF. The CDR3 nucleotides are TGTGCCAGCAAACAAAACCCCGGGACAGGGGTCCATGGCTACACCTTC.

This clone was picked up a small number of times. The V call is TRBV28, the J call TRBJ2-7, with 9 bases that match TRBD1. The germline V gene has CDR1 MDHEN and CDR2 SYDVKM. CDR3 length: 15 amino acids. Trimming took 6 bases from V and 0 from J; bases not matched to a gene: 6. CDR3 DNA sequence: TGTGCCAGCAGAACACCGGGACAGGGCTCCTACGAGCAGTACTTC. Its translation: CASRTPGQGSYEQYF.

To note about this clone: This may arise from a read error, as a much more abundant clone is one base away. This sequence joins TRBV9 and TRBJ2-1, with D perhaps TRBD2 (6 bases). The CDR3 totals 13 residues. In germline, CDR1 is SGDLS, CDR2 YYNGEE. Trimming left V 1 base short and J 6 bases short, with 8 bases between. This CDR3 is CASSVRGVNEQFF. The CDR3 bases are TGTGCCAGCAGCGTACGCGGGGTCAATGAGCAGTTCTTC.

This clone was detected ten times or more. The chain couples TRBV11-2 to TRBJ1-5; 10 bases map to TRBD1. Germline CDR1 is SGHAT and CDR2 is FQNNGV. The CDR3 is 16 residues long. The V and J ends lost 5 bases and 0 bases, in that order; junction bases with no gene match: 4. CDR3 sequence: CASSVRQGASNQPQHF. CDR3 DNA: TGTGCCAGCAGCGTAAGACAGGGGGCTAGCAATCAGCCCCAGCATTTT.

This clone was picked up many times. The CDR3: CASSQSRGIGYGYTF. In DNA form, the CDR3 reads TGTGCCAGCAGCCAATCACGGGGGATCGGCTATGGCTACACCTTC. This rearrangement joins TRBV14 to TRBJ1-2, with D tentatively TRBD1 (5 bases). CDR3 length: 15 amino acids. The germline gives CDR1 SGHDN, CDR2 FVKESK. Between the trimmed V and J ends, which lost 2 bases and 4 bases, there was a span of 14 bases.

In its sample, this clone was seen many times. The chain employs TRBV6-1 and TRBJ1-2; 10 bases line up with TRBD1. This CDR3 is 14 amino acids long. Germline V gives CDR1 MNHNS, CDR2 SASEGT. The V segment lost 6 bases and the J segment 6 bases; nucleotides outside the gene matches: 7. In DNA form, the CDR3 reads TGTGCCAGCAGCCGACAGGGGGCTTGGGATGGCTACACCTTC. Its protein is CASSRQGAWDGYTF.

There are many counts of this clone. The chain is built from TRBV20-1 and TRBJ2-1; 12 nucleotides agree with TRBD2. The CDR3 length is 14 residues. The germline V gene encodes CDR1 DFQATT and CDR2 SNEGSKA (reference sequence). The V segment lost 2 bases and the J segment 8 bases; nucleotides outside the gene matches: 4. CDR3: CSARILAGGHEQFF. The CDR3 coding sequence is TGCAGTGCTAGAATTCTAGCGGGGGGGCATGAGCAGTTCTTC.

This clone has at least ten counts. One end of the junction fails to match germline, which may point to a read error. This chain links TRBV6-2 or TRBV6-3 with TRBJ2-1, with 12 bases matching TRBD1. The V gene's germline CDR1 is MNHEY and CDR2 SVGEGT. The CDR3 covers 15 residues. The CDR3 coding sequence is TGTGCCAGCAGCTCGCCGGGGACAGGGGGCAATGAGCAGTTTTTC. This translates into CASSSPGTGGNEQFF.

This clone was seen repeatedly, ten times or more. The V and J genes are TRBV3-1 and TRBJ1-3; D not resolved. Trimming shortened V by 5 bases and J by 4 bases, and 15 bases separated the two germline ends. The CDR3 runs 15 residues. Germline CDR1 is LGHDT and CDR2 is YNNKEL (reference sequence). The CDR3 nucleotides read TGTGCCAGCAGCAACCCCGGGGTGCTCGGAAACACCATATATTTT. Translating gives CASSNPGVLGNTIYF.

This clone was found many times. The chain joins TRBV19 to TRBJ1-1, with TRBD1 as a possible D gene (5 bases). Trimming removed 6 bases from V and 7 bases from J, with 15 bases in between. Germline-derived CDR1 and CDR2 are LNHDA and SQIVND (reference sequence). CDR3 size: 13 residues. The CDR3 bases are TGTGCCAGTAGCAAGCTAGGGACTAATGAAGCTTTCTTT. Amino acid sequence: CASSKLGTNEAFF.

This clone was recorded many times. V is TRBV7-2 and J is TRBJ2-1, with D possibly TRBD2 on 6 matching bases. Trimming stripped 4 bases from V and 5 bases from J, with 15 bases between. Germline CDR1 and CDR2: SGHTA and FQGNSA. There are 15 residues in the CDR3. The CDR3 DNA reads TGTGCCAGCAGCTCCAGGAGGGCTACCCACAATGAGCAGTTCTTC. Translation: CASSSRRATHNEQFF.

There are many counts of this clone. The chain carries TRBV9 and TRBJ2-2; 11 bases agree with TRBD1. The germline V gene encodes CDR1 SGDLS and CDR2 YYNGEE. Unmatched junction bases numbered 3, after V lost 3 bases and J lost 2 bases. The CDR3 runs to 16 residues. The CDR3 here is CASSARTGGNTGELFF. CDR3 sequence (DNA): TGTGCCAGCAGCGCACGGACAGGGGGCAACACCGGGGAGCTGTTTTTT.

This clone was seen at least ten times. This chain uses TRBV2 with TRBJ2-3; D might be TRBD2 (6 bases). CDR1 SNHLY and CDR2 FYNNEI come from the germline V gene. The CDR3 has 14 amino acids. V gave up 4 bases and J gave up 6 bases, with 14 bases separating them. For the CDR3, the DNA is TGTGCCAGCAGTGGGAGGCGGGGCGGGGATACGCAGTATTTT. Its protein product is CASSGRRGGDTQYF. The full variable domain, rest sourced from reference TRBV2 and TRBJ2-3, is EPEVTQTPSHQVTQMGQEVILRCVPISNHLYFYWYRQILGQKVEFLVSFYNNEISEKSEIFDDQFSVERPDGSNFTLKIRSTKLEDSAMYFCASSGRRGGDTQYFGPGTRLTVL.

This clone was seen a few times. This chain connects TRBV12-3 or TRBV12-4 to TRBJ2-1, with 9 bases that match TRBD2. V gave up 2 bases and J gave up 8 bases; unmatched junction bases: 7. The CDR3 runs to 15 residues. The CDR3 coding sequence is TGTGCCAGCAGTTTATTGGCGGGGGGGCGAGATGAGCAGTTCTTC. This gives the protein CASSLLAGGRDEQFF.

The chain couples TRBV30 to TRBJ1-5; D unclear. Germline V CDR1 and CDR2: GTSNPN, SVGIG (reference sequence). The CDR3 loop spans 14 amino acids. Trimming removed 2 bases at V and 1 base at J, with 9 bases between. The CDR3 loop reads CAWSKEGSNQPQHF. In DNA form, the CDR3 reads TGTGCCTGGAGTAAGGAGGGAAGCAATCAGCCCCAGCATTTT.

In this sample, this clone turned up once. This clone may be a read error of a much larger clone one base away. Other DNA sequences within the sample encode an identical CDR3. The chain couples TRBV9 to TRBJ2-5, with unresolved D. Germline CDR1 and CDR2: SGDLS and YYNGEE. V lost 2 bases and J 5 bases, leaving 13 bases between the germline ends. The CDR3 length is 14 residues. CDR3 sequence: CASSVAFGGETQYF. The CDR3 DNA follows: TGTGCCAGCAGCGTGGCTTTCGGTGGGGAGACCCAGTACTTC.

Comment on this clone: One base away lies a much larger clone, so this may be a sequencing read error. V and J are TRBV29-1 and TRBJ2-7, with a tentative D call TRBD1 (6 bases). Germline CDR1 reads SQVTM; CDR2 reads ANQGSEA. This CDR3 has 13 amino acids. In DNA form, the CDR3 reads TGCATCGTTAGGACAGATACGACCTACGAGCAGTACTTC. Protein product: CIVRTDTTYEQYF.

The chain combines TRBV5-5 with TRBJ2-1, with D possibly matching TRBD2 (5 bases). V was shortened by 2 bases and J by 7 bases, with 13 bases between the two germline ends. This CDR3 region has 14 residues. Germline V CDR1 and CDR2: SGHKS, YYEKEE (reference sequence). The CDR3 bases are TGTGCCAGCAGCTTCACCGGGATCAAAAATGAGCAGTTCTTC. Its translation: CASSFTGIKNEQFF.